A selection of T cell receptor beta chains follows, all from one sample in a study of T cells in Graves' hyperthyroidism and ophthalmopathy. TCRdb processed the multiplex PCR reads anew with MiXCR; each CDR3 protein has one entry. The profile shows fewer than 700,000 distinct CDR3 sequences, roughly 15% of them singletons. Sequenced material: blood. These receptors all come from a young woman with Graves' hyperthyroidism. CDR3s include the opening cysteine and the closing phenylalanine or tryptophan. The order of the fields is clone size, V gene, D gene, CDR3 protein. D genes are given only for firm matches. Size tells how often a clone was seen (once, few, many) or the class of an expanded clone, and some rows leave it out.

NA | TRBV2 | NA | CASSGHPSNQPQHF
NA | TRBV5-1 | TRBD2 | CASSSVAGGRYNERFF
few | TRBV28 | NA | CASSRGGIAGNTIYF
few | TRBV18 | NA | CASSPPHRASYEQYF
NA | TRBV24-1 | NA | CATSDWGGAVTEAFF
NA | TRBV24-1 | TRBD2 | CATSVSRSGDYNEQFF
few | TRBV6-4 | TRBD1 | CASQRDSSYNEQFF
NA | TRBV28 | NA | CASIPPGVDTNEKLFF
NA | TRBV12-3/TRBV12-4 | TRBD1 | CASSSTTGFKEKLFF
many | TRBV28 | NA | CASSLGGGYNSYEQYF
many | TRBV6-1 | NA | CASSDRARSEAFF
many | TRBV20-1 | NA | CSAKPTKWQETQYF
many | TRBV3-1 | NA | CASSRGGYYEQYF
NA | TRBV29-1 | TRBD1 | CSVEQGDEQFF
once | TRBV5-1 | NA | CASGTEGVEQYF
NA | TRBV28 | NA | CASSPTLGSTEAFF
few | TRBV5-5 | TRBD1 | CASSSGTGGSALHF
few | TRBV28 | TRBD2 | CASSSAGLAAHEQYF
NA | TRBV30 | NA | CAWSLGVIEQYF
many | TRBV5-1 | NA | CASSSELGQPQHF
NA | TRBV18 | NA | CASSLSPRDKETQYF
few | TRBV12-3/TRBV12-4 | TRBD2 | CASSLRPSGVYEQYF
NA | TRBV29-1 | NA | CSVQMDPNPPLEQFF
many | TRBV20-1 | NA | CSAHGRSSWSSYNEQFF
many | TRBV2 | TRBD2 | CASRGLAGGTGELFF
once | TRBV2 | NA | CASSPMGDSFPGELFF
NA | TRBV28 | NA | CASSFLGRGATNEKLFF
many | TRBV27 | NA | CASSFFEQYF
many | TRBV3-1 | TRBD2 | CASSPASGSLQQYF
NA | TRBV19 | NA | CASGADLYYGYTF